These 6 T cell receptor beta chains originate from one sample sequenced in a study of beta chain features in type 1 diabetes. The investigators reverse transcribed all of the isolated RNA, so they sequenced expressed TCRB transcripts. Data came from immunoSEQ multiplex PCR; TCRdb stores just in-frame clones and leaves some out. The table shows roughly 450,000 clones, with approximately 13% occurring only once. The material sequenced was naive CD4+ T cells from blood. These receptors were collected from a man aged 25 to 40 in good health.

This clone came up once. The CDR3, as DNA: TGTGCCAGCAGCGCCCGAGGGTATAGCACAGATACGCAGTATTTT. Translating gives CASSARGYSTDTQYF. The genes are TRBV9 and TRBJ2-3; D may be TRBD2 (5 bases). The CDR3 has 15 amino acids. Germline CDR1 and CDR2: SGDLS and YYNGEE. Trimming shortened V by 3 bases and J by 0 bases, and 11 bases separated the two germline ends.

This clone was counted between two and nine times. The CDR3 nucleotides are TGTGCCAGCAGCGGCCCCGACAGGGCAACTGGCTACACCTTC. It is translated as CASSGPDRATGYTF. This chain uses TRBV5-6 with TRBJ1-2; 7 bases match TRBD1. Germline V gives CDR1 SGHDT, CDR2 YYEEEE. There are 14 residues in the CDR3. V dropped 4 bases and J dropped 7; count of bases not matched to a gene: 10.

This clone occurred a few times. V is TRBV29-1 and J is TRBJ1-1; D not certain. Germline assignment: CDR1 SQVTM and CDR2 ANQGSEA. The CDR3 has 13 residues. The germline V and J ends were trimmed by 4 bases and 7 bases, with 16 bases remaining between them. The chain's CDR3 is CSVGFRQRVEAFF. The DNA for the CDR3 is TGCAGCGTTGGCTTCCGACAACGAGTTGAAGCTTTCTTT.

Here the CDR3 DNA reads TGTGCCACCAGCAGAGATGAACGATACGAGCAGTACGTC. Amino acid sequence: CATSRDERYEQYV. The chain has TRBV15 and TRBJ2-7; D ambiguous. From germline, CDR1 is LNHNV and CDR2 YYDKDF (reference sequence). The V end lost 0 bases, the J end lost 4 bases, and 7 bases lay between the germline ends. The CDR3 runs 13 residues.

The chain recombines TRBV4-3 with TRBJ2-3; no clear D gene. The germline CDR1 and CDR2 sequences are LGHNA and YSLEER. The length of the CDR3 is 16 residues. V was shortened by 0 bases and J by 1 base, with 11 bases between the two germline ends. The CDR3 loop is CASSQEGLGGTDTQYF. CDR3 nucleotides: TGCGCCAGCAGCCAAGAAGGGCTAGGAGGCACAGATACGCAGTATTTT.

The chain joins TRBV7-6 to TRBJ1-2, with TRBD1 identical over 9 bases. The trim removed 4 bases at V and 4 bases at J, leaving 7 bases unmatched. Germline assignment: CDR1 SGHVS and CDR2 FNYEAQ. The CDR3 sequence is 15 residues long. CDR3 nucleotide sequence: TGTGCCAGCAGCTCCTTCACAGGGGGCGTCTATGGCTACACCTTC. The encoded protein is CASSSFTGGVYGYTF.